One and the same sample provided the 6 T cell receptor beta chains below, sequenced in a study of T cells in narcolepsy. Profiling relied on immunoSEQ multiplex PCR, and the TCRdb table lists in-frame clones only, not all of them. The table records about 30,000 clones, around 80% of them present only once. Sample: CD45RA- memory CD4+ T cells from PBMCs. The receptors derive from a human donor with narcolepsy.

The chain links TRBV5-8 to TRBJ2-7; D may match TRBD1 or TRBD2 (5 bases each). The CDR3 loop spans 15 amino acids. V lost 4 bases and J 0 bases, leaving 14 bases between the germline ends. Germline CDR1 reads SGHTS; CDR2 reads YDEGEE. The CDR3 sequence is CASSGPGPNSYEQYF. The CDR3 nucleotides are TGTGCCAGCAGCGGTCCGGGGCCGAACTCCTACGAGCAGTACTTC.

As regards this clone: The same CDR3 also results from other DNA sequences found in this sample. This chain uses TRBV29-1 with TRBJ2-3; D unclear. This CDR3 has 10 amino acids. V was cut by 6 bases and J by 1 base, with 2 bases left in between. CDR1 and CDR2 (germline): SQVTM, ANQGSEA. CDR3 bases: TGCAGCGTGGGCACAGATACGCAGTATTTT. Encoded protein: CSVGTDTQYF.

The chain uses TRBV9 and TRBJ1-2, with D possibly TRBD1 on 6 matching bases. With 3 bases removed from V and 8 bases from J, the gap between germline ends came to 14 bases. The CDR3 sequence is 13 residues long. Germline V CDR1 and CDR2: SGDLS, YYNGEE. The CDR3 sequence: CASSAAPRGGYTF. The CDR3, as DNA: TGTGCCAGCAGCGCCGCCCCTAGGGGGGGCTACACCTTC.

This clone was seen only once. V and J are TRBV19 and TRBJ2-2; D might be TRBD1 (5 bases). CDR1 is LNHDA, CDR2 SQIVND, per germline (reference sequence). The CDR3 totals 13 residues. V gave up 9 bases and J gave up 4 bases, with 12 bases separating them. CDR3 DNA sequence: TGTGCCAGCGCAAGGGGAACCACCGGGGAGCTGTTTTTT. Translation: CASARGTTGELFF. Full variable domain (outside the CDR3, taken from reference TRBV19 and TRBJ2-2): DGGITQSPKYLFRKEGQNVTLSCEQNLNHDAMYWYRQDPGQGLRLIYYSQIVNDFQKGDIAEGYSVSREKKESFPLTVTSAQKNPTAFYLCASARGTTGELFFGEGSRLTVL.

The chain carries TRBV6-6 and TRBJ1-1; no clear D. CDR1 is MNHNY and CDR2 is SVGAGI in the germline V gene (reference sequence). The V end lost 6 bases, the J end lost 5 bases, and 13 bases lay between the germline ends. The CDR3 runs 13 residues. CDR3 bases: TGTGCCAGCAGCCGGGAGGTAGGGACTGAAGCTTTCTTT. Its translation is CASSREVGTEAFF.

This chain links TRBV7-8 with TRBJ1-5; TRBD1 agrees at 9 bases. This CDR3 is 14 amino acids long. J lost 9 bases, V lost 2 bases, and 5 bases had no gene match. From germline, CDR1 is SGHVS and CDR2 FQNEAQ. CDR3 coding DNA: TGTGCCAGCAGCTTAAGAGTGGACAGGGGGCCCCAGCATTTT. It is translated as CASSLRVDRGPQHF.